These 7 T cell receptor beta chains were sequenced from one sample in a study of blood T cells in healthy people across ages. Together with a sample-barcoded 5' primer, a J-beta primer mix was included in a second PCR lasting about 7 to 12 cycles. TCRdb recomputed calls from the 5' RACE reads with MiXCR, one row per CDR3 protein. The sample yields around 520,000 distinct CDR3 sequences, about 27% seen once. This sample also appeared in a second study, on T cells of mothers and their children.

The sample consisted of blood. The receptors were gathered from a boy between 2 and 10 years old in good health.

The V call is TRBV6-2 or TRBV6-3, the J call TRBJ1-5; TRBD1 matches 10 bases. The CDR3 length is 16 residues. Germline CDR1 reads MNHEY; CDR2 reads SVGEGT. The J segment lost 7 bases and the V segment lost 0 bases, leaving 6 bases of the junction unmatched. CDR3 sequence (DNA): TGTGCCAGCAGTTACTCCTGGACAGGGGGTCCCCAGCCCCAGCATTTT. It encodes CASSYSWTGGPQPQHF.

The V call is TRBV6-6, the J call TRBJ2-5; D is perhaps TRBD2 (6 bases). The germline V and J ends were trimmed by 10 bases and 7 bases, with 19 bases remaining between them. The CDR3 contains 13 residues. Germline CDR1 reads MNHNY; CDR2 reads SVGAGI (reference sequence). The CDR3 region is CATTGLLEGTQYF. Here the CDR3 DNA reads TGTGCCACTACGGGACTCCTTGAGGGGACCCAGTACTTC.

The rearrangement joins TRBV20-1 to TRBJ2-4, with D possibly matching TRBD2 (6 bases). CDR3 length equals 14 residues. V lost 1 base and J lost 8, with 15 bases in between. Germline assignment: CDR1 DFQATT and CDR2 SNEGSKA (reference sequence). This CDR3 is CSARVRLARDIQYF. DNA for the CDR3: TGCAGTGCTAGAGTCAGGCTAGCGAGAGACATTCAGTACTTC.

J is TRBJ1-3 and V is TRBV7-2; the match to TRBD1 covers 9 bases. Germline V gene sequence: CDR1 SGHTA, CDR2 FQGNSA. The V segment lost 2 bases and the J segment 2 bases; nucleotides outside the gene matches: 7. The CDR3 is 17 residues long. The CDR3 region is CASSLLTGGVAGNTIYF. For the CDR3, the DNA is TGTGCCAGCAGCTTACTGACAGGGGGAGTAGCTGGAAACACCATATATTTT.

This clonotype has more than one count but fewer than ten. The chain employs TRBV9 and TRBJ2-1; tentative D call: TRBD2 (6 bases). Trimming removed 9 bases at V and 4 bases at J, with 14 bases between. Per germline, CDR1 SGDLS and CDR2 YYNGEE. There are 13 residues in the CDR3. DNA of the CDR3: TGTGCCACGTCCTTGGGACTTTACAATGAGCAGTTCTTC. Protein sequence: CATSLGLYNEQFF.

This clonotype came up a few times. The rearrangement joins TRBV20-1 to TRBJ2-3; D might be TRBD1 (5 bases). This CDR3 has 15 residues. V was pared by 5 bases and J by 0 bases, with 15 bases between. Germline V gives CDR1 DFQATT, CDR2 SNEGSKA (reference sequence). The CDR3 coding sequence is TGCAGTGCTTTCACTACAGGACGGAGCACAGATACGCAGTATTTT. Its protein is CSAFTTGRSTDTQYF.

This clonotype appeared a few times. V is TRBV12-3 or TRBV12-4 and J is TRBJ1-1; tentatively, D is TRBD1 (6 bases). The CDR3 sequence is 12 residues long. Trimming took 5 bases from V and 11 from J, leaving 15 bases between them. The CDR3 coding sequence is TGTGCCAGCAGTACCCTGACAGGTGATGCTTTCTTT. This codes for CASSTLTGDAFF.